The 5 T cell receptor beta chains in this list originate from one sample, sequenced in a study of CD8 T cells in Susac syndrome. Random hexamers were used to reverse transcribe the RNA input (about 0.45 to 1 ug). From the immunoSEQ multiplex PCR reads, TCRdb called clonotypes with MiXCR, one entry per CDR3 protein. The sample records about 83,000 distinct CDR3 sequences, 85% to 95% being singletons. Specimen: CD8+ T cells from PBMCs. The receptors derive from a human donor with Susac syndrome.

The CDR3 nucleotides read TGTGCCAGCAGCGTAGCTGGAGGTGGGGGTACTGAAGCTTTCTTT. The encoded protein is CASSVAGGGGTEAFF. The chain is built from TRBV9 and TRBJ1-1, with D possibly being TRBD1 (5 bases). Trimming took 0 bases from V and 5 from J, leaving 14 bases between them. This CDR3 spans 15 amino acids. The V gene's germline CDR1 is SGDLS and CDR2 YYNGEE.

This chain uses TRBV20-1 with TRBJ2-3; D could derive from TRBD1 or TRBD2 (5 bases each). This CDR3 has 13 amino acids. Germline V gene data show CDR1 as DFQATT and CDR2 as SNEGSKA (reference sequence). The V end was cut by 0 bases, the J end by 5 bases, with 9 bases between. The CDR3: CSARDGGIDTQYF. In DNA, the CDR3 is TGCAGTGCTAGAGATGGGGGAATAGATACGCAGTATTTT.

The chain uses TRBV29-1 and TRBJ2-7; TRBD2 aligns across 7 bases. Germline lookup yields CDR1 SQVTM and CDR2 ANQGSEA. The CDR3 is 13 residues long. V trimming: 6 bases; J trimming: 3 bases; junction bases outside the gene matches: 8. CDR3 amino acids: CSVVLASHYEQYF. In DNA, the CDR3 is TGCAGCGTAGTACTAGCGTCTCACTACGAGCAGTACTTC.

The chain links TRBV7-9 to TRBJ2-1; D possibly matches TRBD1 or TRBD2 (6 bases each). Looked up from germline, CDR1 is SEHNR and CDR2 is FQNEAQ (reference sequence). This CDR3 spans 15 amino acids. V lost 1 base to trimming and J lost 9 bases, with 16 bases between them. The CDR3 DNA follows: TGTGCCAGCAGCTTAGATTTTCCGGGGGCTGGTGAGCAGTTCTTC. This sequence encodes CASSLDFPGAGEQFF. The full variable domain, completed using reference TRBV7-9 and TRBJ2-1, is DTGVSQNPRHKITKRGQNVTFRCDPISEHNRLYWYRQTLGQGPEFLTYFQNEAQLEKSRLLSDRFSAERPKGSFSTLEIQRTEQGDSAMYLCASSLDFPGAGEQFFGPGTRLTVL.

This chain connects TRBV12-3 or TRBV12-4 to TRBJ2-5; no firm D call. The CDR3 spans 14 residues. Trimming took off 3 bases at V and 6 bases at J, with 14 bases between the two ends. CDR3 sequence reads: CASSFSGGYQTQYF. As DNA, the CDR3 is TGTGCCAGCAGTTTTTCGGGCGGTTACCAGACCCAGTACTTC.